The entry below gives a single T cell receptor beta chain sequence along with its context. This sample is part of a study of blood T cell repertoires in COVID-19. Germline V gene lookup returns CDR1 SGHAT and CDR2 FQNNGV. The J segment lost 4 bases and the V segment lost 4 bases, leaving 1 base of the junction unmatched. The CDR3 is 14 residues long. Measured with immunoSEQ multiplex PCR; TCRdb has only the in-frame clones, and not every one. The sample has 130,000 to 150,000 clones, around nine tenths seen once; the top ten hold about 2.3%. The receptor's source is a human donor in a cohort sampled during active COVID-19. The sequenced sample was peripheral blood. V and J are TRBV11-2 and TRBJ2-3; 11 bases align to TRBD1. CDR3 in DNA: TGTGCCAGCAGCTGGGACAGGGGGGCAGATACGCAGTATTTT. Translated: CASSWDRGADTQYF.